This T cell receptor (beta chain) emerged from a study of cytomegalovirus exposure and HLA in healthy donors. V lost 4 bases and J lost 7, with 17 bases in between. This CDR3 contains 14 residues. Germline V lookup: CDR1 LGHNA, CDR2 YNFKEQ. The PCR made use of 60 Vbeta and 13 Jbeta primers. The data were produced by immunoSEQ multiplex PCR, yet TCRdb's version contains in-frame clones alone and is incomplete. Among under 150,000 clones, roughly 78% were seen once, and the ten largest hold more than 3%. Sequenced material: PBMCs. This chain connects TRBV4-2 to TRBJ2-7; the D gene is possibly TRBD1 (6 bases). The receptor's source is a male donor in good health and CMV-seronegative. CDR3: CASSPFVDRREQYF. CDR3 nucleotide sequence: TGTGCCAGCAGCCCATTCGTCGACAGGCGAGAGCAGTACTTC.